Listed below are T cell receptor beta chains from one sample, sequenced in a study of T cell repertoires in cytomegalovirus infection. Using its own MiXCR run on the reads, TCRdb lists one record per CDR3 protein. The table includes about 740,000 distinct CDR3 sequences, roughly 35% detected once. The specimen was PBMCs. The receptors originated from a human donor in good health (CMV status not recorded). Some clones in this sample may be carry-over from other donors' samples. The CDR3 runs from the conserved cysteine through the conserved F or W. Fields, in order: J gene, D gene, V gene, clone size, CDR3 DNA, CDR3 protein. A D gene is named only where the DNA matches it firmly. Clone size is not always given. Where it is, it says once, few, many or a class for expanded clones.

>TRBJ1-5|TRBD1|TRBV19|few
TGTGCCAGTAGTATTAGGGACAGGGTCTCACAGCCCCAGCATTTT
CASSIRDRVSQPQHF
>TRBJ2-2|.|TRBV7-9|few
TGTGCCAGCAGCTCCGGCTCGAGTTGGCTGTTTTTT
CASSSGSSWLFF
>TRBJ1-1|.|TRBV4-3|.
TGCGCCAGCAGCCACGAGCTGGGCGTCGGGACTGAAGCTTTCTTT
CASSHELGVGTEAFF
>TRBJ2-1|.|TRBV6-5|.
TGTGCCAGCAGTTACTCGACCCCTATCATGGGGAATGAGCAGTTCTTC
CASSYSTPIMGNEQFF
>TRBJ1-2|TRBD1|TRBV7-2|.
TGTGCCAGCAGCTCAGGACAGGGACAAGGCTACACCTTC
CASSSGQGQGYTF
>TRBJ1-6|.|TRBV20-1|.
TGCAGTGCTAGAGAGCCCCCAGGGGCCTATAATTCACCCCTCCACTTT
CSAREPPGAYNSPLHF
>TRBJ1-6|TRBD1|TRBV7-9|.
TGTGCCAGCAGCTCGGGACAGAACTATTCACCCCTCCACTTT
CASSSGQNYSPLHF
>TRBJ2-7|TRBD1|TRBV14|.
TGTGCCAGCAGCCTCCCGCCCGGGACAGGGGACGAGGGGCAGTACTTC
CASSLPPGTGDEGQYF
>TRBJ1-1|.|TRBV28|few
TGTGCCAGCAGGAGTAAGGAGGCTTTCTTT
CASRSKEAFF
>TRBJ1-3|.|TRBV29-1|.
TGCAGCGTCATGACGGTCCAGGGCCCTGGAAACACCATATATTTT
CSVMTVQGPGNTIYF
>TRBJ2-1|TRBD2|TRBV7-2|many
TGTGCCAGCAGCTCGGGACTAGCGGGGAACAATGAGCAGTTCTTC
CASSSGLAGNNEQFF
>TRBJ2-7|TRBD1|TRBV6-1|.
TGTGCCAGCAGCCGACTGGGACAGGCCTCCTACGAGCAGTACTTC
CASSRLGQASYEQYF
>TRBJ2-7|TRBD2|TRBV11-2|few
TGTGCCAGCAGCTTGACTAGCGTCGCCTACGAGCAGTACTTC
CASSLTSVAYEQYF
>TRBJ1-1|.|TRBV11-2|once
TGTGCCAGCAGCTTAGATTCCCTCCGGGGGATGAACACTGAAGCTTTCTTT
CASSLDSLRGMNTEAFF
>TRBJ1-2|.|TRBV9|.
TGTGCCAGCAGCGTAGGTGACTATGGCTACACCTTC
CASSVGDYGYTF
>TRBJ2-5|.|TRBV5-1|.
TGCGCCAGCAGCGCGGAGGGGGTTCGAGAGACCCAGTACTTC
CASSAEGVRETQYF
>TRBJ1-2|.|TRBV29-1|few
TGCAGCGTTGTGCAGGCCGGAGCTAACTATGGCTACACCTTC
CSVVQAGANYGYTF
>TRBJ1-2|.|TRBV6-1|many
TGTGCCAGCAACCTAGACAGCAACTATGGCTACACCTTC
CASNLDSNYGYTF
>TRBJ1-6|.|TRBV25-1|.
TGTGCCAGCAGTGACCGTGCAGGGAAAGATTCACCCCTCCACTTT
CASSDRAGKDSPLHF